The T cell receptor (beta chain) under discussion was sequenced for a study of cytomegalovirus exposure and HLA in healthy donors. Study conclusions and caveats: The study found most TCR sequences rare, yet found some public TCRs in many donors. Accounts indicate the classifier identified cytomegalovirus status with strong specificity and sensitivity. Later, an analysis found that TCR clusters from the first cohort tended to co-occur in the roughly 120 validation repertoires. The authors enumerated around 150 TCR beta chains as linked to cytomegalovirus.

Per the germline V gene, CDR1 is MGHDK and CDR2 is SYGVNS. This CDR3 is built from 17 residues. The V and J ends lost 3 bases and 1 base respectively, with 18 bases between them. A word on this clone: Its antigen is not known.

Only in-frame clones appear in the TCRdb table, and some are missing; sequencing was by immunoSEQ multiplex PCR. The sample consists of some 340,000 clones, about 90% of them appearing once. Sequenced input: PBMCs. This chain links TRBV25-1 with TRBJ1-1; tentative D call: TRBD1 (5 bases). The receptor's source is a woman younger than 45 in good health and CMV-seropositive. Here the CDR3 DNA reads TGTGCCAGCAGTGACTACGGGACGGTGAACGGGAACACTGAAGCTTTCTTT. The encoded protein is CASSDYGTVNGNTEAFF.